The 21 T cell receptor beta chains below come from one sample, sequenced in a study of shared clonotypes between healthy human individuals. CD45RO negativity and positive selection for CCR7 defined naive CD8 cells, a population that excluded terminally differentiated effector memory CD45RA+ cells. Sequencing used immunoSEQ multiplex PCR; TCRdb keeps in-frame clones, though not all of them. The sample lists around 1.9 million clones, 93% seen once, with around 1.7% in the top ten. Sequences were obtained from naive CD8+ T cells from PBMCs. Every receptor here comes from a man between 18 and 29 years old in good health. Some clones in this sample may be carry-over from other donors' samples.

This clone was seen only once. The gene calls are TRBV27 and TRBJ2-3; D gene ambiguous. V lost 2 bases and J 0 bases, leaving 15 bases between the germline ends. The CDR3 length is 17 residues. Germline V gives CDR1 MNHEY, CDR2 SMNVEV (reference sequence). The CDR3 nucleotides read TGTGCCAGCAGTTTAGTGTGGCTGGCGTCTAGCACAGATACGCAGTATTTT. Amino acid sequence: CASSLVWLASSTDTQYF.

V gene TRBV5-8 combines with J gene TRBJ1-2; weak D call: TRBD1 (6 bases). The CDR3 has 13 amino acids. Per the germline V gene, CDR1 is SGHTS and CDR2 is YDEGEE. V was trimmed by 0 bases and J by 9 bases, leaving 12 bases between them. CDR3 residues: CASSLVGDTRYTF. The CDR3 DNA sequence: TGTGCCAGCAGCTTGGTAGGGGACACTCGCTACACCTTC.

J is TRBJ1-1 and V is TRBV27; 9 positions match TRBD1. This CDR3 region has 12 residues. The germline V gene has CDR1 MNHEY and CDR2 SMNVEV (reference sequence). Trimming at V came to 8 bases and at J to 10 bases, leaving 8 bases not matched to a gene. CDR3 in DNA: TGTGCCAGCGGGGAACAGGGGGCAGGAGCTTTCTTT. Its protein is CASGEQGAGAFF.

The rearrangement links TRBV27 to TRBJ2-1; no clear D gene. The V gene lost 6 bases and the J gene lost 6 bases, with 27 bases spanning the gap. This CDR3 spans 18 amino acids. CDR1 and CDR2 (germline): MNHEY, SMNVEV (reference sequence). The CDR3 DNA sequence: TGTGCCAGCAGCCCGCCGTACGTCCGGGCCGGGCAATCCAATGAGCAGTTCTTC. This gives the protein CASSPPYVRAGQSNEQFF.

J is TRBJ1-1 and V is TRBV27; D remains ambiguous. V lost 5 bases and J 8 bases, leaving 12 bases between the germline ends. CDR1 and CDR2 from the germline V gene are MNHEY and SMNVEV (reference sequence). The CDR3 has 12 amino acids. The CDR3 loop reads CASSLLSGEAFF. CDR3 bases: TGTGCCAGCAGTCTCTTATCCGGGGAAGCTTTCTTT.

This clone was observed a single time. This rearrangement joins TRBV10-1 to TRBJ2-1, with a possible D match to TRBD1 (5 bases). Germline V lookup: CDR1 WNHNN, CDR2 SYGVQD (reference sequence). Between the trimmed V and J ends, which lost 2 bases and 0 bases, there was a span of 14 bases. This CDR3 is 17 amino acids long. The DNA for the CDR3 is TGCGCCAGCAGTGAGCGGCCAGGGCCTAGCTCCTACAATGAGCAGTTCTTC. It translates to CASSERPGPSSYNEQFF.

As for this clone: Other DNA sequences in the same sample also yield this CDR3. The chain recombines TRBV6-5 with TRBJ1-1; no definite D call. Germline V gives CDR1 MNHEY, CDR2 SVGAGI. The CDR3 is 13 amino acids. The ends were cut back, 4 bases at V and 0 bases at J, with 6 bases in the middle. The CDR3 sequence is CASSLAVNTEAFF. The DNA for the CDR3 is TGTGCCAGCAGTTTAGCAGTGAACACTGAAGCTTTCTTT.

This chain uses TRBV28 with TRBJ1-3; D unclear. Germline lookup yields CDR1 MDHEN and CDR2 SYDVKM. The CDR3 totals 22 residues. The V end lost 1 base, the J end lost 0 bases, and 28 bases lay between the germline ends. The CDR3 DNA follows: TGTGCCAGCAGTTTATTCAATGTAGCGTTAGATAAGCCCGAGAGCTCTGGAAACACCATATATTTT. It yields the protein CASSLFNVALDKPESSGNTIYF.

J is TRBJ2-1 and V is TRBV30, with 10 bases fitting TRBD2. J gave up 4 bases and V 0 bases, and 12 bases lay outside the gene matches. Germline CDR1 reads GTSNPN; CDR2 reads SVGIG (reference sequence). The CDR3 contains 18 residues. The CDR3 DNA follows: TGTGCCTGGAGTGTTAGCAGGGTAGGACTAGCGGAGTACAATGAGCAGTTCTTC. Protein: CAWSVSRVGLAEYNEQFF.

The genes are TRBV27 and TRBJ1-2; D may be TRBD1 (5 bases). In germline, CDR1 is MNHEY, CDR2 SMNVEV (reference sequence). Trimming pared 7 bases from V and 0 bases from J, leaving 15 bases between. The CDR3 totals 15 residues. The CDR3 reads CASTASGGANYGYTF. CDR3 DNA: TGTGCCAGCACTGCGAGCGGGGGTGCTAACTATGGCTACACCTTC.

This chain links TRBV7-9 with TRBJ2-1; the D gene is possibly TRBD2 (6 bases). V was trimmed by 5 bases and J by 4 bases, leaving 21 bases between them. CDR1 and CDR2 (germline): SEHNR, FQNEAQ (reference sequence). The CDR3 is 17 amino acids. The CDR3 sequence is CASSEHYGRAAYNEQFF. In DNA form, the CDR3 reads TGTGCCAGCAGCGAGCATTACGGGAGAGCCGCATACAATGAGCAGTTCTTC.

The chain carries TRBV6-5 and TRBJ1-2; perhaps TRBD1 as D (6 bases). Germline CDR1 and CDR2: MNHEY and SVGAGI. The CDR3 totals 13 residues. With 5 bases removed from V and 4 bases from J, the gap between germline ends came to 11 bases. The CDR3 DNA reads TGTGCCAGCAGTCAAGGGGGGGTCTATGGCTACACCTTC. The encoded protein is CASSQGGVYGYTF.

Concerning this clone: In the same sample, other DNA sequences code for this CDR3. The chain joins TRBV2 to TRBJ2-7; no definite D call. Trimming pared 7 bases from V and 3 bases from J, leaving 7 bases between. Germline V gene data show CDR1 as SNHLY and CDR2 as FYNNEI. The CDR3 runs to 11 residues. DNA of the CDR3: TGTGCCAGCACTGGCAGCTACGAGCAGTACTTC. Translated: CASTGSYEQYF.

The sample holds one count of this clone. The chain couples TRBV9 to TRBJ2-5; 9 nucleotides match TRBD2. V lost 4 bases to trimming and J lost 2 bases; unmatched junction nucleotides: 15. The CDR3 consists of 18 residues. Looked up from germline, CDR1 is SGDLS and CDR2 is YYNGEE. The CDR3 is CASSPREILLAGQETQYF. Written as DNA, the CDR3 is TGTGCCAGCAGCCCCCGAGAGATTTTACTAGCGGGTCAAGAGACCCAGTACTTC.

This clone has just one count. The chain has TRBV27 and TRBJ2-2; tentatively, D is TRBD1 (6 bases). V lost 5 bases, J lost 5 bases, and 12 bases lay in between. CDR3 length: 14 residues. Germline lookup yields CDR1 MNHEY and CDR2 SMNVEV (reference sequence). The CDR3 is CASSGMRGTGELFF. The CDR3 DNA follows: TGTGCCAGCAGTGGGATGAGGGGGACCGGGGAGCTGTTTTTT.

The genes are TRBV27 and TRBJ2-3; 10 positions agree with TRBD1. From germline, CDR1 is MNHEY and CDR2 SMNVEV (reference sequence). V dropped 4 bases and J dropped 3; count of bases not matched to a gene: 16. The CDR3 is made up of 19 amino acids. This CDR3 is CASSSTSGTGAPWTDTQYF. The DNA for the CDR3 is TGTGCCAGCAGTTCCACATCCGGGACAGGGGCACCCTGGACAGATACGCAGTATTTT.

This clone was counted once. The chain has TRBV15 and TRBJ1-1; no definite D call. The CDR3 is 14 amino acids. Germline CDR1 reads LNHNV; CDR2 reads YYDKDF (reference sequence). V was shortened by 1 base and J by 6 bases, with 12 bases between the two germline ends. CDR3 amino acids: CATSRGGEDPEAFF. Written as DNA, the CDR3 is TGTGCCACCAGCAGAGGGGGTGAGGACCCTGAAGCTTTCTTT.

On this clone itself: The DNA is omitted, as the CDR3 cannot be located on it reliably, and the CDR3 follows TCRdb's listing. The rearrangement joins TRBV19 to TRBJ1-2; the D call in the table, TRBD1, was not verified against the DNA. The CDR3 has 16 residues if both end residues are counted. Per germline, CDR1 LNHDA and CDR2 SQIVND (reference sequence). CDR3 in amino acids: CASSILAGRGQNGYTF.

The chain employs TRBV6-1 and TRBJ1-1; the D is unclear. Per germline, CDR1 MNHNS and CDR2 SASEGT. The V and J ends lost 5 bases and 6 bases respectively, with 10 bases between them. This CDR3 region has 12 residues. The CDR3 nucleotides read TGTGCCAGCAGTCATACTCGCGCTGAAGCTTTCTTT. This translates into CASSHTRAEAFF.

The chain has TRBV29-1 and TRBJ2-7, with TRBD1 matching over 7 bases. Trimming cost V 4 bases and J 2 bases; bases outside gene matches: 5. The V gene's germline CDR1 is SQVTM and CDR2 ANQGSEA. The CDR3 contains 13 residues. The CDR3 loop is CSVVVQGPYEQYF. The CDR3 nucleotides read TGCAGCGTTGTGGTACAGGGGCCCTACGAGCAGTACTTC.

The V gene is TRBV2, the J gene TRBJ2-7; D possibly matches TRBD1 or TRBD2 (6 bases each). This CDR3 is built from 16 residues. Germline V gene data show CDR1 as SNHLY and CDR2 as FYNNEI. Trimming cost V 5 bases and J 6 bases, with 23 bases left between them. Here the CDR3 DNA reads TGTGCCAGCAGTTCGGAGGGGGGTCTTGTTACCATCGAGCAGTACTTC. It is translated as CASSSEGGLVTIEQYF.